One and the same sample provided the 10 T cell receptor beta chains below, sequenced in a study of cytomegalovirus exposure and HLA in healthy donors. In the PCR, 60 Vbeta and 13 Jbeta primers were used. The table came from immunoSEQ multiplex PCR; TCRdb's copy has only in-frame clones and leaves some out. The sample contains approximately 56,000 clones, 70% to 85% of which appear only once. The source material was PBMCs. The receptors here all came from a woman aged 45-59 years in good health and CMV-seropositive.

The genes are TRBV28 and TRBJ2-7, with 9 bases that match TRBD1. CDR3 size: 15 residues. Trimming took 6 bases from V and 5 from J; bases not matched to a gene: 11. CDR1 MDHEN and CDR2 SYDVKM come from the germline V gene. CDR3 residues: CASSLGTGPLNEQYF. As DNA, the CDR3 is TGTGCCAGCAGCCTCGGGACAGGGCCTTTAAACGAGCAGTACTTC.

This clone was seen a handful of times. The chain links TRBV19 to TRBJ2-7, with D maybe TRBD1 (6 bases). This CDR3 is 13 amino acids long. Trimming took 5 bases from V and 7 from J, leaving 15 bases between them. Germline CDR1 reads LNHDA; CDR2 reads SQIVND (reference sequence). The CDR3, as DNA: TGTGCCAGTAGTTTCGGACAGTCGGGTGAGCAGTACTTC. Encoded protein: CASSFGQSGEQYF.

With respect to this clone: Distinct nucleotide sequences in the sample also encode this CDR3. The CDR3 protein is CASSLGDNNSPLHF. The CDR3 coding sequence is TGTGCCAGCAGCTTAGGAGACAATAATTCACCCCTCCACTTT. This chain connects TRBV7-6 to TRBJ1-6; D is unresolved. Looked up from germline, CDR1 is SGHVS and CDR2 is FNYEAQ. This CDR3 is built from 14 residues. V gave up 1 base and J gave up 5 bases, with 6 bases separating them.

In this sample, this clone turned up a few times. The chain couples TRBV7-6 to TRBJ2-3, with 14 bases lining up with TRBD2. Trimming took 3 bases from V and 4 from J; bases not matched to a gene: 15. Per germline, CDR1 SGHVS and CDR2 FNYEAQ. The CDR3 totals 20 residues. Written as DNA, the CDR3 is TGTGCCAGCAGCTTCAGACGACCCGGGACTAGCGGGGGTCGGGCAGATACGCAGTATTTT. This gives the protein CASSFRRPGTSGGRADTQYF.

The chain recombines TRBV19 with TRBJ2-5, with TRBD1 matching 8 bases. V gave up 1 base and J gave up 4 bases; unmatched junction bases: 2. In germline, CDR1 is LNHDA, CDR2 SQIVND (reference sequence). This CDR3 contains 14 residues. As DNA, the CDR3 is TGTGCCAGTAGTATAGCCGGGACAGGAGAGACCCAGTACTTC. This gives the protein CASSIAGTGETQYF.

This chain connects TRBV9 to TRBJ2-1; D unresolved. This CDR3 has 13 amino acids. Trimming cost V 0 bases and J 8 bases, with 9 bases left between them. Germline V lookup: CDR1 SGDLS, CDR2 YYNGEE. The CDR3 reads CASSVAASYEQFF. The CDR3 DNA reads as TGTGCCAGCAGCGTAGCCGCGTCCTATGAGCAGTTCTTC.

The V gene is TRBV7-9, the J gene TRBJ2-7, with D possibly matching TRBD1 (5 bases). Trimming removed 4 bases at V and 2 bases at J, with 12 bases between. This CDR3 contains 14 residues. Germline V gives CDR1 SEHNR, CDR2 FQNEAQ (reference sequence). CDR3 nucleotide sequence: TGTGCCAGCAGCTCCGACTCCAGGGCCTACGAGCAGTACTTC. Translating it yields CASSSDSRAYEQYF.

V is TRBV7-9 and J is TRBJ2-3; TRBD1 aligns across 8 bases. CDR3 length equals 15 residues. V lost 4 bases and J lost 4; bases outside the gene matches: 7. The germline gives CDR1 SEHNR, CDR2 FQNEAQ (reference sequence). CDR3 sequence (DNA): TGTGCCAGCAGCTCAGCCTCGGACAGGGCAGATACGCAGTATTTT. It is translated as CASSSASDRADTQYF.

The rearrangement uses TRBV7-3 and TRBJ2-6; TRBD1 is a possible D gene (5 bases). Germline V lookup: CDR1 SGHTA, CDR2 FQGTGA. CDR3 size: 15 residues. V was pared by 4 bases and J by 0 bases, with 7 bases between. The CDR3: CASSSTDSGANVLTF. The CDR3 DNA is TGTGCCAGCAGCTCGACAGACTCTGGGGCCAACGTCCTGACTTTC.

The V call is TRBV30, the J call TRBJ2-5, with 7 bases identical to TRBD1. The CDR3 has 15 amino acids. Losses at the gene ends were 3 bases for V and 9 bases for J; bases not matched to a gene: 16. Germline V gene sequence: CDR1 GTSNPN, CDR2 SVGIG (reference sequence). The CDR3: CAWRATGSSRVAQYF. The CDR3 region has the DNA TGTGCCTGGAGGGCGACAGGGTCTTCGAGAGTGGCCCAGTACTTC.